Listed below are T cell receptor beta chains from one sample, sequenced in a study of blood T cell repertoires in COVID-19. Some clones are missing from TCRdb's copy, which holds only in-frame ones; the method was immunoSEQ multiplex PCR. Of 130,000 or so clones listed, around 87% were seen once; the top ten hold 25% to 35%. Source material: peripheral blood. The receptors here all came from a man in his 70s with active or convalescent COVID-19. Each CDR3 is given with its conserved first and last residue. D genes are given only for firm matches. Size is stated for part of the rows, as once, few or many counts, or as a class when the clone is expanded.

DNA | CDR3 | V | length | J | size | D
TGTGCCACCAGCAGAGATGGAATGGGGACTAGCACAGATACGCAGTATTTT | CATSRDGMGTSTDTQYF | TRBV15 | 17 | TRBJ2-3 | NA | NA
TGTGCCATCAGTGGGGGCAGGCAGTTCACTGAAGCTTTCTTT | CAISGGRQFTEAFF | TRBV10-3 | 14 | TRBJ1-1 | NA | NA
TGTGCCAGCAGCCAAGCAGGGGAAGTCACTGAAGCTTTCTTT | CASSQAGEVTEAFF | TRBV27 | 14 | TRBJ1-1 | NA | NA
TGTGCCAGCAATCAGGGGGACCAAGAGACCCAGTACTTC | CASNQGDQETQYF | TRBV6-5 | 13 | TRBJ2-5 | NA | TRBD1
TGTGCCATCAGCTCCGCGGGACTAGATGGTACGCAGTATTTT | CAISSAGLDGTQYF | TRBV10-3 | 14 | TRBJ2-3 | NA | TRBD2
TGTGCCAGCAGTTTATTGGTACAGGGGGCGTCTAACTATGGCTACACCTTC | CASSLLVQGASNYGYTF | TRBV27 | 17 | TRBJ1-2 | NA | TRBD1
TGTGCCAGCTCACGGACAGGAAAAACAACTAATGAAAAACTGTTTTTT | CASSRTGKTTNEKLFF | TRBV18 | 16 | TRBJ1-4 | NA | TRBD1
TGTGCCAGCAGCTTAGGGGACAGGGCACTTGAAAAACTGTTTTTT | CASSLGDRALEKLFF | TRBV13 | 15 | TRBJ1-4 | NA | TRBD1
TGTGCCAGTAGGAGGGGGTCGAACGATGAGCAGTTCTTC | CASRRGSNDEQFF | TRBV19 | 13 | TRBJ2-1 | NA | NA
TGTGCCAGCAGCTGGGGACTAGCGGGAGATCAGTGCACAGATACGCAGTATTTT | CASSWGLAGDQCTDTQYF | TRBV21-1 | 18 | TRBJ2-3 | NA | NA
TGTGCCAGCAGCTTAGTTACAGCTTCACCCCTCCACTTT | CASSLVTASPLHF | TRBV11-2 | 13 | TRBJ1-6 | NA | NA
TGTGCCAGCAGCCAAGAGACATGGCGGGACGAGCAGTACTTC | CASSQETWRDEQYF | TRBV14 | 14 | TRBJ2-7 | NA | NA
TGTGCCAGTAGTGCTACAGGGAGCACAGATACGCAGTATTTT | CASSATGSTDTQYF | TRBV19 | 14 | TRBJ2-3 | NA | NA
TGTGCCAGCAGTTCGCTACAGCCGCGGGAGCTGTTTTTT | CASSSLQPRELFF | TRBV28 | 13 | TRBJ2-2 | NA | NA
TGTGCCAGCAGTGACGCAGGGGGTTCGGGTCAGCCCCAGCATTTT | CASSDAGGSGQPQHF | TRBV6-1 | 15 | TRBJ1-5 | once | TRBD1
TGTGCCAGCAGCCCCAGGGCGGGGGATCAGCCCCAGCATTTT | CASSPRAGDQPQHF | TRBV5-6 | 14 | TRBJ1-5 | NA | NA
TGTGCCAGCAGCGTAGTGACCTACGGGAATGAGCAGTTCTTC | CASSVVTYGNEQFF | TRBV9 | 14 | TRBJ2-1 | once | NA
TGTGCCAGCCGAGCAGGGGACAGGGGAAATGGCTACACCTTC | CASRAGDRGNGYTF | TRBV19 | 14 | TRBJ1-2 | once | TRBD1
TGTGCCAGCAGCTTGAGGGCGGGAGGGACAGATACGCAGTATTTT | CASSLRAGGTDTQYF | TRBV5-8 | 15 | TRBJ2-3 | NA | TRBD2
TGTGCCAGTAACCGGCCGGGGGAAGACACTGAAGCTTTCTTT | CASNRPGEDTEAFF | TRBV19 | 14 | TRBJ1-1 | once | NA
TGTGCCAGCAGCTCGGGACTCCCGGGGACCGGGGAGCTGTTTTTT | CASSSGLPGTGELFF | TRBV7-3 | 15 | TRBJ2-2 | NA | NA
TGTGCCAGCAGCCATAGAATAGCCACAGATACGCAGTATTTT | CASSHRIATDTQYF | TRBV3-1/TRBV3-2 | 14 | TRBJ2-3 | NA | NA
TGTGCCAGCAGCCAAGAGGACAGGGGGTGGTTCAACACTGAAGCTTTCTTT | CASSQEDRGWFNTEAFF | TRBV14 | 17 | TRBJ1-1 | NA | TRBD1
TGTGCCAGCACCTGGGACAGGTTACAGAACACTGAAGCTTTCTTT | CASTWDRLQNTEAFF | TRBV5-4 | 15 | TRBJ1-1 | NA | TRBD1
TGCGCCAGCGAAGAGGAGCTCAGGACTAGCGGGAGAGACTACGAGCAGTACTTC | CASEEELRTSGRDYEQYF | TRBV10-1 | 18 | TRBJ2-7 | NA | TRBD2
TGTGCCAGCAGGACAAGGACTCGCGGGTACACCGGGGAGCTGTTTTTT | CASRTRTRGYTGELFF | TRBV2 | 16 | TRBJ2-2 | NA | NA
TGCAGTGCTAGTCCGGGGGGGGTCGGGAATTCACCCCTCCACTTT | CSASPGGVGNSPLHF | TRBV20-1 | 15 | TRBJ1-6 | NA | NA
TGTGCCAGCAGTGATCAGCGGGCCAATAATTCACCCCTCCACTTT | CASSDQRANNSPLHF | TRBV2 | 15 | TRBJ1-6 | NA | NA
TGCGCCAGCAGGCTAGAAGGGACAGGGGCCTACGAGCAGTACTTC | CASRLEGTGAYEQYF | TRBV5-1 | 15 | TRBJ2-7 | NA | TRBD1
TGTGCCAGCAGCTTAGATGGACTAACATCCTACAATGAGCAGTTCTTC | CASSLDGLTSYNEQFF | TRBV11-2 | 16 | TRBJ2-1 | NA | NA
TGTGCCACCAGTGGGAGCGGCTATGAGCAGTACTTC | CATSGSGYEQYF | TRBV24-1 | 12 | TRBJ2-7 | NA | NA
TGTGCCAGTAGGGGGACAGGGGGCAATCAGCCCCAGCATTTT | CASRGTGGNQPQHF | TRBV19 | 14 | TRBJ1-5 | NA | TRBD1
TGTGCCAGTAGTAGCAGCCGGGACAGGGGTACCTATCAGCCCCAGCATTTT | CASSSSRDRGTYQPQHF | TRBV19 | 17 | TRBJ1-5 | NA | TRBD1
TGTGCCAGCAGTGAATTGGGACACCAGTTT | CASSELGHQF | TRBV6-1 | 10 | TRBJ1-1 | few | NA
TGTGCCAGCAGCTTAGCGTCGGGACTAGCGGTTAAAAACATTCAGTACTTC | CASSLASGLAVKNIQYF | TRBV7-9 | 17 | TRBJ2-4 | NA | TRBD2
TGTGCCAGCAGTTTAAGTAGTTTCCCCGGGGGTGAAGCTTTCTTT | CASSLSSFPGGEAFF | TRBV28 | 15 | TRBJ1-1 | NA | NA
TGTGCCAGCAGTTACGGACAGGGGGCGTACGAGCAGTACTTC | CASSYGQGAYEQYF | TRBV6-5 | 14 | TRBJ2-7 | few | TRBD1
TGTGCCAGCAGCCAAGATGCAGTACAGCCCCAGCATTTT | CASSQDAVQPQHF | TRBV3-1/TRBV3-2 | 13 | TRBJ1-5 | few | NA
TGTGCCAGCAAAGGAGGGCCGGGCGGGGAGCTGTTTTTT | CASKGGPGGELFF | TRBV12-3/TRBV12-4 | 13 | TRBJ2-2 | NA | NA
TGTGCCAGCAGTGAAGTAGGGGCTCGGTCCGGGGAGCTGTTTTTT | CASSEVGARSGELFF | TRBV6-1 | 15 | TRBJ2-2 | once | NA
TGTGCCAGCAGGCGAGAGGGGGACACCGGGGAGCTGTTTTTT | CASRREGDTGELFF | TRBV6-5 | 14 | TRBJ2-2 | NA | NA
TGTGCCAGCAGCCAACAGGGCAACTACGAGCAGTACTTC | CASSQQGNYEQYF | TRBV3-1/TRBV3-2 | 13 | TRBJ2-7 | NA | NA
TGTGCCAGCAGTGAGGAGACAGGTCTGAATCAGCCCCAGCATTTT | CASSEETGLNQPQHF | TRBV2 | 15 | TRBJ1-5 | NA | NA
TGTGCCAGCAGCCACTACGGAGTGAATGAGCAGTTCTTC | CASSHYGVNEQFF | TRBV5-6 | 13 | TRBJ2-1 | NA | NA
TGTGCCAGCAGCTTAGCTGCAGGGCAGGGCGCTGGTGACACTGAAGCTTTCTTT | CASSLAAGQGAGDTEAFF | TRBV7-3 | 18 | TRBJ1-1 | NA | NA
TGTGCCAGCAGCCAAGGAGGGACAGGGTTCTCCTACGAGCAGTACTTC | CASSQGGTGFSYEQYF | TRBV14 | 16 | TRBJ2-7 | NA | TRBD1
TGTGCCAGCAGTTTACGGCCGAGGGATCAGCCCCAGCATTTT | CASSLRPRDQPQHF | TRBV27 | 14 | TRBJ1-5 | few | NA
TGCGCCAGCAGCTCCTCCAGACAGGGATCCTACGAGCAGTACTTC | CASSSSRQGSYEQYF | TRBV5-1 | 15 | TRBJ2-7 | NA | TRBD1
TGTGCCAGCAGCGGACGGGACAAGGTCGGAACAGATACGCAGTATTTT | CASSGRDKVGTDTQYF | TRBV3-1/TRBV3-2 | 16 | TRBJ2-3 | NA | NA
TGTGCCACCAGTGATGGACAGGGAGTCCCAGATACGCAGTATTTT | CATSDGQGVPDTQYF | TRBV24-1 | 15 | TRBJ2-3 | NA | TRBD1
TGTGCCAGCAGCATCGCCGGGACTTTAATCTCCTACGAGCAGTACTTC | CASSIAGTLISYEQYF | TRBV5-4 | 16 | TRBJ2-7 | NA | NA
TGCAGCGCCTCACAGGGGCCAGTGGGCATGAACACTGAAGCTTTCTTT | CSASQGPVGMNTEAFF | TRBV29-1 | 16 | TRBJ1-1 | NA | TRBD1
TGTGCCAGCAGCTCGACAGGGGGGGAAACTAATGAAAAACTGTTTTTT | CASSSTGGETNEKLFF | TRBV28 | 16 | TRBJ1-4 | NA | TRBD1
TGTGCCAGCTCACCGACTAGCGGGACCGTAAAAAACATTCAGTACTTC | CASSPTSGTVKNIQYF | TRBV18 | 16 | TRBJ2-4 | NA | TRBD2